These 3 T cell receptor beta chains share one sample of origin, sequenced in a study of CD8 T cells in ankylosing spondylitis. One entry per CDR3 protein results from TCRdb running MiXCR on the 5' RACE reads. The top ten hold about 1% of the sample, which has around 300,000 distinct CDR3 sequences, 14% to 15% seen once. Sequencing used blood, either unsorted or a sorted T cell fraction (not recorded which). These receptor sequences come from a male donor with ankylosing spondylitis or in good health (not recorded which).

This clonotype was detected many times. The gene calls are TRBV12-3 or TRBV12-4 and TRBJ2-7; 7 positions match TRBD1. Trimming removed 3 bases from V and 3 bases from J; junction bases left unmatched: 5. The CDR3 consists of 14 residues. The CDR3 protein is CASSFSTGDYEQYF. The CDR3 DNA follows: TGTGCCAGCAGTTTCTCAACAGGGGACTACGAGCAGTACTTC.

The CDR3 protein is CASSPLGDRTNEQFF. The CDR3 DNA sequence: TGTGCCAGCAGCCCCCTAGGGGACCGCACCAATGAGCAGTTCTTC. V is TRBV4-2 and J is TRBJ2-1, with D perhaps TRBD1 or TRBD2 (5 bases each). The CDR3 covers 15 residues. Trimming cost V 4 bases and J 6 bases, with 16 bases left between them. Per germline, CDR1 LGHNA and CDR2 YNFKEQ.

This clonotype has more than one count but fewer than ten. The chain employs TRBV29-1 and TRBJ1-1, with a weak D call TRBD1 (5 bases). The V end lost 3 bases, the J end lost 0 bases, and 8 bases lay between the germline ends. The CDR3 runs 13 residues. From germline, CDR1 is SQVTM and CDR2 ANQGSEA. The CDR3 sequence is CSVDRAMNTEAFF. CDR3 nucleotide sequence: TGCAGCGTTGACAGGGCAATGAACACTGAAGCTTTCTTT.